This T cell receptor beta chain is drawn from a study of blood T cell repertoires in COVID-19. Trimming removed 6 bases from V and 6 bases from J, with 8 bases in between. The germline gives CDR1 SQVTM, CDR2 ANQGSEA. CDR3 length equals 10 residues. The assay was immunoSEQ multiplex PCR, and TCRdb's table has in-frame clones only and misses some. Of some 180,000 clones in the sample, about 90% are singletons; the top ten hold approximately 21%. This sequence originates from a man in his 60s with active or convalescent COVID-19. The material sequenced was peripheral blood. The chain carries TRBV29-1 and TRBJ1-1; D uncertain. The CDR3 sequence: CSVQRAEAFF. The CDR3 nucleotides read TGCAGCGTACAGCGGGCTGAAGCTTTCTTT.